These 25 T cell receptor beta chains were sequenced from one sample in a study of control samples from healthy donors and cancer patients. The assay was immunoSEQ multiplex PCR, and TCRdb's table has in-frame clones only and misses some. The sample lists around 100,000 clones; around 89% were seen once. Sequencing used PBMCs. The receptor source for this set is a man in his fifties or sixties with lung cancer.

The V call is TRBV5-6, the J call TRBJ2-5; D might be TRBD1 (6 bases). The CDR3 totals 14 residues. The ends were cut back, 4 bases at V and 6 bases at J, with 16 bases in the middle. Germline V CDR1 and CDR2: SGHDT, YYEEEE. Here the CDR3 reads CASSPETGSKTQYF. The CDR3 DNA reads as TGTGCCAGCAGCCCTGAAACAGGGAGCAAGACCCAGTACTTC.

The chain recombines TRBV27 with TRBJ1-1, with 8 bases aligning to TRBD1. The CDR3 extends over 13 amino acids. Trimming removed 4 bases from V and 7 bases from J; junction bases left unmatched: 5. CDR1 and CDR2 from the germline V gene are MNHEY and SMNVEV (reference sequence). CDR3 nucleotide sequence: TGTGCCAGCAGTTCACGGACAGGGTATGAAGCTTTCTTT. As protein: CASSSRTGYEAFF.

The J gene is TRBJ2-3, the V gene TRBV3-1 (or the pseudogene TRBV3-2); TRBD1 is a possible D gene (5 bases). The CDR3 covers 14 residues. In germline, CDR1 is LGHDT, CDR2 YNNKEL (reference sequence). The ends were cut back, 4 bases at V and 4 bases at J, with 12 bases in the middle. The CDR3 reads CASSPGIGADTQYF. CDR3 DNA sequence: TGTGCCAGCAGCCCCGGAATAGGGGCAGATACGCAGTATTTT.

The V call is TRBV7-9, the J call TRBJ1-1, with D perhaps matching TRBD1 (5 bases). Deletions cut 7 bases from V and 9 bases from J, with 15 bases between. The germline CDR1 and CDR2 sequences are SEHNR and FQNEAQ (reference sequence). CDR3 length: 12 residues. The DNA for the CDR3 is TGTGCCAGCAACGAAAGGGGAGAGAAAGCTTTCTTT. Translated, it gives CASNERGEKAFF.

A few counts support this clone. This chain connects TRBV12-3 or TRBV12-4 to TRBJ2-7; D gene ambiguous. The length of the CDR3 is 13 residues. Trimming pared 1 base from V and 5 bases from J, leaving 9 bases between. The DNA for the CDR3 is TGTGCCAGCAGTTTAGGGCGGACGCACGAGCAGTACTTC. Protein: CASSLGRTHEQYF.

This rearrangement joins TRBV30 to TRBJ2-1, with 9 bases lining up with TRBD2. The CDR3 is made up of 15 amino acids. From germline, CDR1 is GTSNPN and CDR2 SVGIG (reference sequence). J gave up 3 bases and V 0 bases, and 3 bases lay outside the gene matches. The CDR3 nucleotides read TGTGCCTGGAGTGTAGCGGGGGGCTTCTACAATGAGCAGTTCTTC. Residues: CAWSVAGGFYNEQFF.

The chain couples TRBV5-1 to TRBJ2-5, with TRBD2 as a possible D gene (6 bases). This CDR3 spans 14 amino acids. The germline CDR1 and CDR2 sequences are SGHRS and YFSETQ. V lost 4 bases and J lost 2, with 12 bases in between. CDR3 in DNA: TGCGCCAGCAGCACCGGACGGGGGCAAGAGACCCAGTACTTC. It codes for CASSTGRGQETQYF.

The chain combines TRBV7-2 with TRBJ2-5; D possibly corresponds to TRBD2 (5 bases). From germline, CDR1 is SGHTA and CDR2 FQGNSA. With 4 bases removed from V and 5 bases from J, the gap between germline ends came to 17 bases. The CDR3 covers 15 residues. CDR3 nucleotide sequence: TGTGCCAGCAGCTCCATGTGGACTGAGCGGGAGACCCAGTACTTC. This codes for CASSSMWTERETQYF. The variable domain in full, with the rest retrieved from reference TRBV7-2 and TRBJ2-5, is GAGVSQSPSNKVTEKGKDVELRCDPISGHTALYWYRQSLGQGLEFLIYFQGNSAPDKSGLPSDRFSAERTGGSVSTLTIQRTQQEDSAVYLCASSSMWTERETQYFGPGTRLLVL.

The rearrangement uses TRBV24-1 and TRBJ1-5, with D maybe TRBD1 (6 bases). Germline CDR1 is KGHDR and CDR2 is SFDVKD. Trimming left V 2 bases short and J 2 bases short, with 12 bases between. This CDR3 region has 16 residues. CDR3 sequence: CATSDSGRGGNQPQHF. CDR3 DNA: TGTGCCACCAGTGATTCCGGCAGGGGAGGCAATCAGCCCCAGCATTTT.

The gene calls are TRBV18 and TRBJ1-1; a possible D gene is TRBD1 (5 bases). Germline CDR1 KGHSH, CDR2 LQKENI. Trimming shortened V by 0 bases and J by 5 bases, and 16 bases separated the two germline ends. CDR3 size: 16 residues. CDR3 nucleotide sequence: TGTGCCAGCTCACCACCTGGGGCAGGGATGGGAACTGAAGCTTTCTTT. This codes for CASSPPGAGMGTEAFF.

This clone has only a few counts. The chain uses TRBV3-1 (or the pseudogene TRBV3-2) and TRBJ1-2; 12 nucleotides line up with TRBD1. Germline V gene sequence: CDR1 LGHDT, CDR2 YNNKEL (reference sequence). The CDR3 has 15 amino acids. Trimming at V came to 4 bases and at J to 8 bases, leaving 8 bases not matched to a gene. The CDR3 sequence: CASSRGTGGGNGYTF. CDR3 bases: TGTGCCAGCAGCCGAGGGACAGGGGGCGGAAACGGCTACACCTTC.

V and J are TRBV3-1 (or the pseudogene TRBV3-2) and TRBJ1-5; unclear D gene. The CDR3 length is 13 residues. V lost 4 bases and J 4 bases, leaving 8 bases between the germline ends. Germline V gene data show CDR1 as LGHDT and CDR2 as YNNKEL (reference sequence). The CDR3 protein is CASSPGGNQPQHF. CDR3 bases: TGTGCCAGCAGCCCCGGAGGGAATCAGCCCCAGCATTTT.

The V call is TRBV28, the J call TRBJ2-5; D gene unclear. The CDR3 runs to 14 residues. CDR1 is MDHEN, CDR2 SYDVKM, per germline. V was trimmed by 2 bases and J by 4 bases, leaving 11 bases between them. CDR3 sequence reads: CASSLADPGETQYF. Here the CDR3 DNA reads TGTGCCAGCAGTTTAGCTGACCCGGGAGAGACCCAGTACTTC.

The chain carries TRBV7-2 and TRBJ2-1; a weak D match, TRBD2 (6 bases). Trimming removed 4 bases at V and 2 bases at J, with 12 bases between. Germline loops: CDR1 SGHTA, CDR2 FQGNSA. The CDR3 is made up of 15 amino acids. CDR3: CASSSGVAAYNEQFF. CDR3 coding DNA: TGTGCCAGCAGCTCCGGGGTAGCGGCCTACAATGAGCAGTTCTTC.

J is TRBJ2-7 and V is TRBV6-5; 7 bases match TRBD1. The V gene end was trimmed by 6 bases and the J gene end by 4 bases; junction bases not matched to a gene: 9. Germline lookup yields CDR1 MNHEY and CDR2 SVGAGI. This CDR3 is 14 amino acids long. Here the CDR3 reads CASSRTGVVYEQYV. As DNA, the CDR3 is TGTGCCAGCAGCCGAACAGGGGTGGTATACGAGCAGTACGTC.

In its sample, this clone was seen a few times. The chain employs TRBV5-5 and TRBJ2-4; TRBD1 or TRBD2 may be the D gene (5 bases each). From germline, CDR1 is SGHKS and CDR2 YYEKEE (reference sequence). This CDR3 region has 14 residues. V dropped 3 bases and J dropped 5 bases, with 12 bases sitting between them. CDR3 DNA: TGTGCCAGCAGCTGGGGGTTAGGTGAAAACATTCAGTACTTC. As protein: CASSWGLGENIQYF.

This clone was picked up one time. This chain connects TRBV5-5 to TRBJ1-5, with a weak D call TRBD1 (6 bases). The CDR3 is 15 residues long. Between the trimmed V and J ends, which lost 0 bases and 7 bases, there was a span of 14 bases. CDR1 SGHKS and CDR2 YYEKEE come from the germline V gene (reference sequence). The CDR3: CASSLVAGDGQPQHF. The CDR3 bases are TGTGCCAGCAGCTTGGTTGCAGGGGATGGGCAGCCCCAGCATTTT.

This rearrangement joins TRBV2 to TRBJ1-1; no definite D call. CDR1 SNHLY and CDR2 FYNNEI come from the germline V gene. The CDR3 runs to 12 residues. Trimming stripped 4 bases from V and 2 bases from J, with 5 bases between. The CDR3 DNA reads as TGTGCCAGCAGTGGACGAAACACTGAAGCTTTCTTT. The encoded protein is CASSGRNTEAFF.

The genes are TRBV4-1 and TRBJ2-3, with D possibly being TRBD2 (7 bases). CDR3 length equals 17 residues. Germline CDR1 and CDR2: MGHRA and YSYEKL. V dropped 4 bases and J dropped 2 bases, with 19 bases sitting between them. The CDR3 DNA follows: TGCGCCAGCAGCCCTGGCGGGGGCCCCGGCCTCACAGATACGCAGTATTTT. Translated: CASSPGGGPGLTDTQYF.

The chain carries TRBV19 and TRBJ1-4, with a tentative D call TRBD1 (5 bases). Trimming took 3 bases from V and 0 from J, leaving 8 bases between them. The length of the CDR3 is 15 residues. Germline V gene data show CDR1 as LNHDA and CDR2 as SQIVND (reference sequence). CDR3 nucleotides: TGTGCCAGTAGTATTGGGGCATCAACTAATGAAAAACTGTTTTTT. Its protein is CASSIGASTNEKLFF.

The chain employs TRBV3-1 (or the pseudogene TRBV3-2) and TRBJ1-6; D uncertain. CDR1 and CDR2 from the germline V gene are LGHDT and YNNKEL (reference sequence). Trimming pared 1 base from V and 8 bases from J, leaving 15 bases between. This CDR3 is 16 amino acids long. CDR3 in DNA: TGTGCCAGCAGCCAAGTAGGCGGGTATTTGGATTCACCCCTCCACTTT. Translating gives CASSQVGGYLDSPLHF.

This chain links TRBV30 with TRBJ2-2, with D perhaps given as TRBD1 or TRBD2 (5 bases each). CDR3 length: 13 amino acids. Germline V gene sequence: CDR1 GTSNPN, CDR2 SVGIG (reference sequence). Trimming pared 4 bases from V and 2 bases from J, leaving 8 bases between. For the CDR3, the DNA is TGTGCCTGGAACGGGGCCAACACCGGGGAGCTGTTTTTT. This translates into CAWNGANTGELFF.

The chain uses TRBV2 and TRBJ1-1; D is uncertain. V was clipped by 5 bases and J by 2 bases, with 12 bases between them. This CDR3 has 14 amino acids. Germline V gives CDR1 SNHLY, CDR2 FYNNEI. The CDR3 DNA reads TGTGCCAGCAGTCTAGACGGAGACAACACTGAAGCTTTCTTT. It translates to CASSLDGDNTEAFF.

This clone showed up just a few times. The chain employs TRBV10-3 and TRBJ1-2; D remains unclear. The CDR3 is 14 residues long. Trimming took off 0 bases at V and 13 bases at J, with 18 bases between the two ends. Germline values: CDR1 ENHRY, CDR2 SYGVKD. The CDR3 spells CAISESGPLYWCTF. The CDR3 DNA is TGTGCCATCAGTGAGTCTGGGCCGCTATATTGGTGCACCTTC.

This clone was picked up one time. The V gene is TRBV6-6, the J gene TRBJ1-6; D is uncertain. The V and J ends lost 4 bases and 5 bases respectively, with 6 bases between them. Germline V gives CDR1 MNHNY, CDR2 SVGAGI (reference sequence). The CDR3 sequence is 13 residues long. CDR3 amino acids: CASSLRNNSPLHF. In DNA, the CDR3 is TGTGCCAGCAGTTTACGAAATAATTCACCCCTCCACTTT.